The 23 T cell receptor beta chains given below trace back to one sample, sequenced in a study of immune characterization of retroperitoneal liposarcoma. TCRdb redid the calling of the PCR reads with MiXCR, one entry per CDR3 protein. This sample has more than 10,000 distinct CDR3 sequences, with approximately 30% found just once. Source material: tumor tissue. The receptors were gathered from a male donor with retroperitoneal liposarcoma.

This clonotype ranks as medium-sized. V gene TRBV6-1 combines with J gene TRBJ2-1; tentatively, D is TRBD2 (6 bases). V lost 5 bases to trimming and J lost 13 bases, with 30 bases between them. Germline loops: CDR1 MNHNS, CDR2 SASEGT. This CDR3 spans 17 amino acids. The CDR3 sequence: CASSLDGGALSQETQFF. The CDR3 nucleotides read TGTGCCAGCAGTCTGGATGGAGGGGCCCTCTCCCAAGAGACCCAGTTCTTC.

This CDR3 is CASSAGQQVTTNTEAFF. In nucleotides, the CDR3 is TGCGCCAGCAGCGCGGGACAGCAAGTTACCACGAACACTGAAGCTTTCTTT. This chain joins TRBV10-2 and TRBJ1-1; 7 positions match TRBD1. The CDR3 spans 17 residues. V shed 6 bases and J 1 base; nucleotides not matched to a gene: 14. Germline V gives CDR1 WSHSY, CDR2 SAAADI.

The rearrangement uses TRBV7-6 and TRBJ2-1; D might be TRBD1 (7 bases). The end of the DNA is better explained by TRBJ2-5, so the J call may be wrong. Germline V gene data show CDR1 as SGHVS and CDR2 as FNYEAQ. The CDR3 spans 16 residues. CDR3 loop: CASSLAGGQGEETQYF. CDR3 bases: TGTGCCAGCAGCTTAGCTGGAGGGCAGGGGGAAGAGACCCAGTACTTC.

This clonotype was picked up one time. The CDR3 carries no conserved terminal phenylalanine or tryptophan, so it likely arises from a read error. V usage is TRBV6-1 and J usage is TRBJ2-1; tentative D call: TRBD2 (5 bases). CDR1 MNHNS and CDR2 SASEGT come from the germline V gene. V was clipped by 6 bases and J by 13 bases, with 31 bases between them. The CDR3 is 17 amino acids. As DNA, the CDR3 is TGTGCCAGCAGGGCCTACTCCGGACTCGAGGCCAAAAACATTCAGTTCTAT. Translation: CASRAYSGLEAKNIQFY.

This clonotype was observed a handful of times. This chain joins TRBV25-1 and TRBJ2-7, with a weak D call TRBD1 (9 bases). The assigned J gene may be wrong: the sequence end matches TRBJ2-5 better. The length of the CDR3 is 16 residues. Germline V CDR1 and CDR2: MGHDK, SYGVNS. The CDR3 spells CASRVNSGTGQETQYF. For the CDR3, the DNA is TGTGCCAGCAGAGTGAATAGCGGGACAGGGCAAGAGACCCAGTACTTC.

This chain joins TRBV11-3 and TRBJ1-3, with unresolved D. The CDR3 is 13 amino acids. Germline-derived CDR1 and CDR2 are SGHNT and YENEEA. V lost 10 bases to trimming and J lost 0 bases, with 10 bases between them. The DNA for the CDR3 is TGTGCCACTTCGACCGACTCTGGAAACACCATATATTTT. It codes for CATSTDSGNTIYF.

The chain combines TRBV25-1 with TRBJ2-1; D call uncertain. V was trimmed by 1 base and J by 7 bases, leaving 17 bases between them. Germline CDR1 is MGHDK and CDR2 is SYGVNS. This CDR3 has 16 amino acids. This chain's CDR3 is CASSESGPSTPNEQFF. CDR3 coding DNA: TGTGCCAGCAGTGAATCGGGCCCAAGCACCCCTAATGAGCAGTTCTTC.

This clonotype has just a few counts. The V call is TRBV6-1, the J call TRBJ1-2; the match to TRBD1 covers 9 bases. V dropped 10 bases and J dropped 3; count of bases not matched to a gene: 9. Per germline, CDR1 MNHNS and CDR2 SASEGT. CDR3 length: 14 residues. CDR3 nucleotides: TGTGCCACCACCCCCTGGACAGGGGACTATGGCTACACCTTC. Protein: CATTPWTGDYGYTF.

The CDR3 spells CASSEYSNEQFF. The CDR3 coding sequence is TGTGCCAGCAGTGAATACAGCAATGAGCAGTTCTTC. This chain uses TRBV6-1 with TRBJ2-1; no firm D call. CDR3 size: 12 residues. V was pared by 2 bases and J by 6 bases, with 5 bases between. CDR1 MNHNS and CDR2 SASEGT come from the germline V gene.

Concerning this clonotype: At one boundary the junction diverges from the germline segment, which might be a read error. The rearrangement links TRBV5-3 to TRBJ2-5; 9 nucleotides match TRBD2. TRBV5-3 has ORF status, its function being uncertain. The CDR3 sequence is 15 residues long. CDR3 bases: TGTGCCAGCAGCTTGTGGGGCGGGAGGGCCGATGAGCAGTACTTC. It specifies CASSLWGGRADEQYF.

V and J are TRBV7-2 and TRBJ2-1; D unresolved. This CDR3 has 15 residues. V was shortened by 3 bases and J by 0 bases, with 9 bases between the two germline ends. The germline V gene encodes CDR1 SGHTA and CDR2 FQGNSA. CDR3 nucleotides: TGTGCCAGCAGCTTGGGCGTCAGCTCCTACAATGAGCAGTTCTTC. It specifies CASSLGVSSYNEQFF.

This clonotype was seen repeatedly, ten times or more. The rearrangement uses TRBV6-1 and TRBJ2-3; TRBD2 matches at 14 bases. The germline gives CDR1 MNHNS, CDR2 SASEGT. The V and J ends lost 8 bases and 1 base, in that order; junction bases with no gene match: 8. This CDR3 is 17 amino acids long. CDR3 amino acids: CASSRLAGGGGTDTQYF. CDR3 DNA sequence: TGTGCCAGCTCCCGACTAGCGGGGGGGGGGGGCACAGATACGCAGTATTTT.

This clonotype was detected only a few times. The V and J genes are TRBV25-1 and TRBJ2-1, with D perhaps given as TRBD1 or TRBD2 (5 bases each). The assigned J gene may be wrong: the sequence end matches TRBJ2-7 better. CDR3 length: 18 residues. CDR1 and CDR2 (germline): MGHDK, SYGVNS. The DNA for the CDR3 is TGTGCCAGCAGTGGGACGTCGGGGCACCCTAGCTCCTACAATGAGCAGTACTTC. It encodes CASSGTSGHPSSYNEQYF.

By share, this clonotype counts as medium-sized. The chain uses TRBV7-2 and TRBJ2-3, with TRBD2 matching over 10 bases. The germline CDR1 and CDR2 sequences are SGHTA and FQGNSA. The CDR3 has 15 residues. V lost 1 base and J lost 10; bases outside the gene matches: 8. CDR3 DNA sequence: TGTGCCAGCAGCTTAGGGGGGCTAGCGGGAGACGCGCAGTATTTT. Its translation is CASSLGGLAGDAQYF.

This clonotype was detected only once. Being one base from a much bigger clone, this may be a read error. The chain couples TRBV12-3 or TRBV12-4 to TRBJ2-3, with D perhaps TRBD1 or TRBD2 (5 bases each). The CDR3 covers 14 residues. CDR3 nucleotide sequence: TGTGCCAGCAGTTTCATGGCAGGGAGTGATACGCTGTATTTT. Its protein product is CASSFMAGSDTLYF.

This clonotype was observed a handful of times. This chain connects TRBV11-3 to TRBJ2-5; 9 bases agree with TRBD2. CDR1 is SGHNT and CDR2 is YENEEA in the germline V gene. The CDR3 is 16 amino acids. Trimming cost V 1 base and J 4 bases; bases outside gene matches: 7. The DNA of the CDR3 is TGTGCCAGCAGCTTAGTTGTGCGGGAGGGCCGAGAGACCCAGTACTTC. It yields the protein CASSLVVREGRETQYF.

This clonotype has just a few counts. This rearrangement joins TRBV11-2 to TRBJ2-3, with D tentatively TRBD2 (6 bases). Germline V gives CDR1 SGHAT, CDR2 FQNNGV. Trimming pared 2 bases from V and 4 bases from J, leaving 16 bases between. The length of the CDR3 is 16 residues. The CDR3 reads CASSLLSGADADTQYF. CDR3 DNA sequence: TGTGCCAGCAGCTTATTATCGGGAGCCGACGCAGATACGCAGTATTTT.

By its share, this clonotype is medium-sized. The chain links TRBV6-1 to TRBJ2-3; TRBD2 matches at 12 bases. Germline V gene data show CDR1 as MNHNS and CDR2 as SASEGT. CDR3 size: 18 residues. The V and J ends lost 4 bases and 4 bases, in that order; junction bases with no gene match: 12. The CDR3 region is CASSGLPLLAGGSDTQYF. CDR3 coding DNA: TGTGCCAGCAGTGGCCTACCCCTTCTAGCGGGAGGGTCAGATACGCAGTATTTT.

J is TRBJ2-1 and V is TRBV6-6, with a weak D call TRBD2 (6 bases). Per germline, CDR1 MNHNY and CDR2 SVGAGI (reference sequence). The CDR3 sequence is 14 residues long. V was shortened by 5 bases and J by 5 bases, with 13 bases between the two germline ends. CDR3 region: CASSRLVAHNEQFF. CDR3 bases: TGTGCCAGCAGTCGACTAGTCGCCCACAATGAGCAGTTCTTC.

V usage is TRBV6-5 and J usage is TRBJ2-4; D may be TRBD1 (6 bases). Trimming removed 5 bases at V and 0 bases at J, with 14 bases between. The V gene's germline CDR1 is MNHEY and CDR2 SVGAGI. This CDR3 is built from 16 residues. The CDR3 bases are TGTGCCAGCAGTGAAGCAGGGGCCGTAGCCAAAAACATTCAGTACTTC. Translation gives CASSEAGAVAKNIQYF.

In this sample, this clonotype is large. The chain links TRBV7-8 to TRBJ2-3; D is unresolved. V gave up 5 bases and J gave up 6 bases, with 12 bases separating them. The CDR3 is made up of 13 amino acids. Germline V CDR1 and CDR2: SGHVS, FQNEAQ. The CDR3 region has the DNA TGTGCCAGCAGCGCCCGCCTTGGGGATACGCAGTATTTT. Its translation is CASSARLGDTQYF.

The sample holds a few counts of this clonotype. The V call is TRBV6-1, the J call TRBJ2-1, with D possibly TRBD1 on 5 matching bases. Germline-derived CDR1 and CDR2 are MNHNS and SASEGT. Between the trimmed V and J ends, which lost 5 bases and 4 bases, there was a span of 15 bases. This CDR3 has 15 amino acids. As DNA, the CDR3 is TGTGCCAGCAGTCCAACCTCGACAGTATACAATGAGCAGTTCTTC. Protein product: CASSPTSTVYNEQFF.

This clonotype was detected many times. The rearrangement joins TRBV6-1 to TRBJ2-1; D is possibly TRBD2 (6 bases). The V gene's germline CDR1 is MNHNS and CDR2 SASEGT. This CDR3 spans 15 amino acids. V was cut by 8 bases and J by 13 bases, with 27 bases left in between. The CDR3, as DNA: TGTGCCAGCGACGATAGCGGAGAACCCGAAGAGACCCAGTTCTTC. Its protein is CASDDSGEPEETQFF.